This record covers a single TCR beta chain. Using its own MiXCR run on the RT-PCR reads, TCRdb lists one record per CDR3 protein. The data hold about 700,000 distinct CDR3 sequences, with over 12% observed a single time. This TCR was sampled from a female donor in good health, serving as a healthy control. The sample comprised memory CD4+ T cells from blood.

The CDR3 spells CASSEWSREETQYF. The CDR3 DNA is TGTGCCAGCAGTGAATGGTCCAGGGAGGAGACCCAGTACTTC. The rearrangement links TRBV25-1 to TRBJ2-5, with D perhaps being TRBD1 or TRBD2 (5 bases each). Germline V gene sequence: CDR1 MGHDK, CDR2 SYGVNS. There are 14 residues in the CDR3. Trimming stripped 1 base from V and 5 bases from J, with 11 bases between.